Listed below are T cell receptor beta chains from one sample, sequenced in a study of tumor-infiltrating lymphocytes in localized non-small cell lung cancer. TCRdb's table, derived via immunoSEQ multiplex PCR, lists solely in-frame clones and lacks some. The repertoire holds 2,000 to 3,000 clones, with 40% to 60% as singletons. Sequenced input: uninvolved lung tissue not adjacent to the tumor. All receptors come from a human donor with non-small cell lung cancer. Some clones in this sample may be carry-over from other donors' samples. Both conserved end residues are trimmed from each CDR3. A D gene is named only where the DNA matches it firmly.

CDR3aa | v_gene | d_gene | j_gene
ASSYEGRGRSPLH | TRBV6-6 | . | TRBJ1-6
ASSVVGVSYNEQF | TRBV9 | . | TRBJ2-1
AWKPQGLEAF | TRBV30 | . | TRBJ1-1
ASSHPGQAKQY | TRBV28 | TRBD1 | TRBJ2-7
ASSVDGVSGELF | TRBV9 | TRBD2 | TRBJ2-2
ASSPDPPPYRAF | TRBV5-1 | . | TRBJ1-1
ASSFRRGSTEAF | TRBV6-1 | . | TRBJ1-1
SVEGGVLNTEAF | TRBV29-1 | . | TRBJ1-1
ASRLTGQETQY | TRBV5-1 | . | TRBJ2-5
ASSSDRGTEAF | TRBV19 | TRBD1 | TRBJ1-1
ASSLGEPRLH | TRBV28 | . | TRBJ1-5
ASSLEPGGSYNEQF | TRBV5-1 | TRBD1 | TRBJ2-1
ASSIWAAGTYEQY | TRBV19 | . | TRBJ2-7
ASSLDRGMNTEAF | TRBV5-1 | TRBD1 | TRBJ1-1
SAGANNEQF | TRBV20-1 | . | TRBJ2-1
ASYPASGRTGANVLT | TRBV27 | TRBD2 | TRBJ2-6
ASSQDRVWDRGRNEQF | TRBV4-3 | TRBD1 | TRBJ2-1
AWGQGLTEQY | TRBV30 | TRBD1 | TRBJ2-7
ASRGHREDTEAF | TRBV5-1 | . | TRBJ1-1
ASSELKHLSNQPQH | TRBV6-4 | . | TRBJ1-5
ASSSMGGYT | TRBV7-9 | . | TRBJ1-2
ASSPWTQGIETQY | TRBV7-2 | . | TRBJ2-5
ASSQEGFGGGPSGQETQY | TRBV4-2 | TRBD2 | TRBJ2-5
ASKWGPYEQY | TRBV2 | . | TRBJ2-7
ASSPQGQGTGTEAF | TRBV4-2 | TRBD1 | TRBJ1-1
ASSGGPATGFGEQY | TRBV2 | . | TRBJ2-7
ASSTDGRTNSPLH | TRBV5-1 | . | TRBJ1-6
AWMDRRTVEAF | TRBV30 | . | TRBJ1-1
ASSVTGNTEAF | TRBV9 | . | TRBJ1-1
ASSRTSGPYNEQF | TRBV19 | TRBD2 | TRBJ2-1
ASSVTGGGETQY | TRBV19 | TRBD2 | TRBJ2-5
ASSQEWDTDTQY | TRBV4-2 | . | TRBJ2-3
AWSGTGGGNYGYT | TRBV30 | TRBD1 | TRBJ1-2
ASSGFGTVLDQPQH | TRBV28 | TRBD1 | TRBJ1-5
ASSLARWGGNGYT | TRBV5-6 | . | TRBJ1-2
ASRGRDGNYGYT | TRBV6-5 | . | TRBJ1-2
ASSLGDTDTQY | TRBV11-2 | . | TRBJ2-3
ASSPQAEQY | TRBV18 | . | TRBJ2-7
SAGSFYEQY | TRBV20-1 | . | TRBJ2-7